A selection of T cell receptor beta chains follows, all from one sample in a study of T cell changes during pregnancy in multiple sclerosis. Assay used: immunoSEQ multiplex PCR; TCRdb lists only in-frame clones, some missing. The sample consists of tens of thousands of clones, 91% of them appearing once. Sample: peripheral blood, taken after pregnancy. These receptors were taken from a female donor in good health, enrolled as a control in a pregnancy study. Both conserved end residues are part of each CDR3. The D gene is left open where the match is weak. Clone size is stated in some rows and not others, as once, few, many or a class when expanded.

clone_size j_call d_call v_call cdr3_aa cdr3_nt
NA TRBJ2-1 NA TRBV2 CATREQFF TGTGCTACCAGAGAGCAGTTCTTC
once TRBJ1-6 NA TRBV7-9 CASSSINNSPLHF TGTGCCAGCAGCTCTATCAATAATTCACCCCTCCACTTT
NA TRBJ1-5 NA TRBV28 CASSSGGSNQPQHF TGTGCCAGCAGTTCGGGGGGGAGCAATCAGCCCCAGCATTTT
NA TRBJ1-1 NA TRBV5-6 CASSLGGVGNTEAFF TGTGCCAGCAGCTTGGGGGGAGTTGGGAACACTGAAGCTTTCTTT
NA TRBJ2-5 NA TRBV6-5 CASSSSQETQYF TGTGCCAGCAGTTCTAGTCAAGAGACCCAGTACTTC
NA TRBJ2-7 TRBD1 TRBV5-4 CASSLTGMYEQYF TGTGCCAGCAGCCTGACAGGGATGTACGAGCAGTACTTC
NA TRBJ2-1 NA TRBV4-3 CASSQRGGLYNEQFF TGCGCCAGCAGCCAGAGGGGGGGCCTCTACAATGAGCAGTTCTTC
once TRBJ2-3 NA TRBV7-2 CASSPSTDTQYF TGTGCCAGCAGCCCGAGCACAGATACGCAGTATTTT
NA TRBJ1-5 NA TRBV4-3 CASSQDGGTQPQHF TGCGCCAGCAGCCAAGACGGGGGGACGCAGCCCCAGCATTTT
NA TRBJ2-7 TRBD2 TRBV29-1 CSVTSGGAHEQYF TGCAGCGTTACTAGCGGGGGGGCCCACGAGCAGTACTTC
NA TRBJ1-6 TRBD1 TRBV9 CASSSTQGGLYNSPLHF TGTGCCAGCAGCTCGACTCAAGGGGGCTTGTATAATTCACCCCTCCACTTT
NA TRBJ1-4 NA TRBV5-8 CASSFRATNEKLFF TGTGCCAGCAGCTTCCGCGCTACTAATGAAAAACTGTTTTTT
NA TRBJ2-5 TRBD2 TRBV5-4 CASSLGAGGVETQYF TGTGCCAGCAGCTTGGGAGCGGGGGGGGTCGAGACCCAGTACTTC
NA TRBJ2-7 TRBD1 TRBV7-2 CASSYGRGQRDEQYF TGTGCCAGCAGCTACGGAAGGGGGCAAAGGGACGAGCAGTACTTC
NA TRBJ2-6 NA TRBV7-3 CASSLTASGANVLTF TGTGCCAGCAGCTTAACAGCCTCTGGGGCCAACGTCCTGACTTTC
NA TRBJ1-2 TRBD1 TRBV5-1 CASSEENRGRNYGYTF TGCGCCAGCAGCGAGGAAAACAGGGGTAGAAACTATGGCTACACCTTC
NA TRBJ1-2 NA TRBV7-2 CASSSGGGYTF TGTGCCAGCAGCTCCGGAGGCGGCTACACCTTC
NA TRBJ1-2 TRBD1 TRBV18 CASSPDRAPNYGYTF TGTGCCAGCTCACCGGACAGGGCCCCTAACTATGGCTACACCTTC
NA TRBJ1-1 NA TRBV19 CASSTWSPYRDEVDTEAFF TGTGCCAGTAGTACCTGGAGCCCCTACAGGGACGAGGTCGACACTGAAGCTTTCTTT
NA TRBJ1-2 TRBD1 TRBV27 CASSRTGDLANYGYTF TGTGCCAGCAGTAGGACAGGCGACCTCGCTAACTATGGCTACACCTTC